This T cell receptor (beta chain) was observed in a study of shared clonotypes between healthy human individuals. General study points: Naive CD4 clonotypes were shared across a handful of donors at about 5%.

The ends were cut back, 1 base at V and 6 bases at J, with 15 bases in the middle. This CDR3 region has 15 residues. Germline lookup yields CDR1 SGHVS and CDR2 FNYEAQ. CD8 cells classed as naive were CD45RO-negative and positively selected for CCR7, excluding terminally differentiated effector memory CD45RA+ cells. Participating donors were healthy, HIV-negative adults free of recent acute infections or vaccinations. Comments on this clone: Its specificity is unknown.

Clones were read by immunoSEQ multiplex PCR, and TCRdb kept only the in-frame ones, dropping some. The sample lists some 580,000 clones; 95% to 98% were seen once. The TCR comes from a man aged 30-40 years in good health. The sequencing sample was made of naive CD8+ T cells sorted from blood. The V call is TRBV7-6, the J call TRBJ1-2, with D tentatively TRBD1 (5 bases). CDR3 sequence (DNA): TGTGCCAGCAGCTTAGAACCAGGGCTGGGGGATGGCTACACCTTC. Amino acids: CASSLEPGLGDGYTF.